The present TCR beta chain was sequenced within a study of T cell repertoires in cytomegalovirus infection. This clonotype was found many times. The antigen is undetermined. CDR1 is SGHAT, CDR2 FQNNGV, per germline. This CDR3 is built from 13 residues. Trimming took 1 base from V and 8 from J, leaving 6 bases between them. General study results and limits: The ex vivo response was dominated by HLA-C-restricted CMV-specific TCR beta clonotypes.

A single record per CDR3 protein comes from TCRdb applying MiXCR to the reads. The sample holds approximately 250,000 distinct CDR3 sequences, roughly 10% seen once. The sequenced sample was PBMCs. The J gene is TRBJ1-6, the V gene TRBV11-2; D is unclear. This receptor was identified in a human donor in good health (CMV status not recorded). Some clones in this sample may be carry-over from other donors' samples. The CDR3 loop is CASSLAADSPLHF. The CDR3 bases are TGTGCCAGCAGCTTAGCGGCAGATTCACCCCTCCACTTT.